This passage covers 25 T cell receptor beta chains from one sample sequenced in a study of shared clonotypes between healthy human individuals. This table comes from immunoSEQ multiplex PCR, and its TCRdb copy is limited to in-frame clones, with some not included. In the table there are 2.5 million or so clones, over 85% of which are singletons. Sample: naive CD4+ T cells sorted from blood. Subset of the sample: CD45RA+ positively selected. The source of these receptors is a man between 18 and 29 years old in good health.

The CDR3 spells CASSPGGPLHF. In nucleotides, the CDR3 is TGTGCCAGCAGCCCCGGGGGACCCCTCCACTTT. The rearrangement links TRBV6-5 to TRBJ1-6; TRBD1 is a possible D gene (5 bases). Germline-derived CDR1 and CDR2 are MNHEY and SVGAGI. V lost 6 bases, J lost 12 bases, and 9 bases lay in between. This CDR3 is built from 11 residues.

This CDR3 reads CASSLSFALNTEAFF. The CDR3 DNA sequence: TGTGCCAGCAGCTTATCCTTCGCGCTGAACACTGAAGCTTTCTTT. This chain joins TRBV7-2 and TRBJ1-1; D not resolved. The CDR3 is made up of 15 amino acids. Germline lookup yields CDR1 SGHTA and CDR2 FQGNSA. Trimming shortened V by 2 bases and J by 0 bases, and 10 bases separated the two germline ends.

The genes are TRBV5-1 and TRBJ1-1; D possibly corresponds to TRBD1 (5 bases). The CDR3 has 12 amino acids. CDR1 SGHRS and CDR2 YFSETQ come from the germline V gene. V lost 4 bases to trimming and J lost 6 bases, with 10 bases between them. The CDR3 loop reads CASSPQGSEAFF. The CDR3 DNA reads TGCGCCAGCAGCCCCCAGGGATCTGAAGCTTTCTTT.

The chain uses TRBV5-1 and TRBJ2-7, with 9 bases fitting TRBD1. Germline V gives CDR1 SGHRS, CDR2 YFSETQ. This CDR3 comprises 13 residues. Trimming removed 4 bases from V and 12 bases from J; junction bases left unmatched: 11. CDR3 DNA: TGCGCCAGCAGCGCCGGGACAGGGAACCTGGGGTACTTC. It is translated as CASSAGTGNLGYF. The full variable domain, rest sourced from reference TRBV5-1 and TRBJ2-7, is KAGVTQTPRYLIKTRGQQVTLSCSPISGHRSVSWYQQTPGQGLQFLFEYFSETQRNKGNFPGRFSGRQFSNSRSEMNVSTLELGDSALYLCASSAGTGNLGYFGPGTRLTVT.

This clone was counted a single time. For the CDR3, the DNA is TGTGCCAGCAGCCCCAGGACAGGGGAAGGCTATGGCTACACCTTC. This translates into CASSPRTGEGYGYTF. V is TRBV5-8 and J is TRBJ1-2; 9 bases map to TRBD1. Germline trimming cut 4 bases from V and 4 bases from J; bases unmatched to any gene: 8. The CDR3 consists of 15 residues. Germline CDR1 and CDR2: SGHTS and YDEGEE.

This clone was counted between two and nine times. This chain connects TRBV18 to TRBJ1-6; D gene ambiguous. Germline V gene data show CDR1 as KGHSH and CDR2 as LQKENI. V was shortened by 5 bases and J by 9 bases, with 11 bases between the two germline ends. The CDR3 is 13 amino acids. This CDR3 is CASSDSVGSPLHF. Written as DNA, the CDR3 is TGTGCCAGCTCAGATTCTGTTGGTTCACCCCTCCACTTT.

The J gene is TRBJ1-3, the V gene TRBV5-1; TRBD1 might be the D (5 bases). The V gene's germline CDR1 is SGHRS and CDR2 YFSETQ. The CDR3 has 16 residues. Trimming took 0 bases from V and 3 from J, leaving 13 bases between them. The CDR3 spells CASSLDDSNNGNTIYF. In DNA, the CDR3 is TGCGCCAGCAGCTTGGACGACAGTAATAATGGAAACACCATATATTTT. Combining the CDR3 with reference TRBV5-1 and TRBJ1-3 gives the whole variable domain KAGVTQTPRYLIKTRGQQVTLSCSPISGHRSVSWYQQTPGQGLQFLFEYFSETQRNKGNFPGRFSGRQFSNSRSEMNVSTLELGDSALYLCASSLDDSNNGNTIYFGEGSWLTVV.

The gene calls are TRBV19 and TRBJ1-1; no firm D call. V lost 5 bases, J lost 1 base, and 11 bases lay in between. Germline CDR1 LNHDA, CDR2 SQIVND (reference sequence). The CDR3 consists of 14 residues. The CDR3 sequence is CASSFATSNTEAFF. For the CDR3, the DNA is TGTGCCAGTAGTTTCGCAACATCGAACACTGAAGCTTTCTTT.

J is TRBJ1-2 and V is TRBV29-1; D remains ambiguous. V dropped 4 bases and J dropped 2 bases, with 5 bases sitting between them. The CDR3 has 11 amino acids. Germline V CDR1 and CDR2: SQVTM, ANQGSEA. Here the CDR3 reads CSVALNYGYTF. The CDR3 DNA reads TGCAGCGTTGCTTTAAACTATGGCTACACCTTC.

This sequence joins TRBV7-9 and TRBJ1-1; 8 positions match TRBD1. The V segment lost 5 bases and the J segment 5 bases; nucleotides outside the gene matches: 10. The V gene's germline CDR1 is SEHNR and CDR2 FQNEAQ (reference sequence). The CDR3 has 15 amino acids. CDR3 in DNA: TGTGCCAGCAGCCCTTTACAGGGGGTCGGGACTGAAGCTTTCTTT. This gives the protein CASSPLQGVGTEAFF.

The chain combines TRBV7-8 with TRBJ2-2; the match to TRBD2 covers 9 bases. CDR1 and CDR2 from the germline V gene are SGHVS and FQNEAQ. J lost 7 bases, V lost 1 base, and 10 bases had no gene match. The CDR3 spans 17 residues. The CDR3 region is CASSLVSPSGEGGELFF. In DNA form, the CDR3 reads TGTGCCAGCAGCTTAGTGTCTCCTAGCGGGGAAGGCGGGGAGCTGTTTTTT.

The CDR3 reads CASSLAGPMNTEAFF. In DNA form, the CDR3 reads TGTGCCAGCAGCTTAGCTGGGCCAATGAACACTGAAGCTTTCTTT. The genes are TRBV11-2 and TRBJ1-1; no clear D gene. Germline V gene data show CDR1 as SGHAT and CDR2 as FQNNGV. This CDR3 is 15 amino acids long. Trimming removed 1 base at V and 0 bases at J, with 9 bases between. Full variable domain (outside the CDR3, taken from reference TRBV11-2 and TRBJ1-1): EAGVAQSPRYKIIEKRQSVAFWCNPISGHATLYWYQQILGQGPKLLIQFQNNGVVDDSQLPKDRFSAERLKGVDSTLKIQPAKLEDSAVYLCASSLAGPMNTEAFFGQGTRLTVV.

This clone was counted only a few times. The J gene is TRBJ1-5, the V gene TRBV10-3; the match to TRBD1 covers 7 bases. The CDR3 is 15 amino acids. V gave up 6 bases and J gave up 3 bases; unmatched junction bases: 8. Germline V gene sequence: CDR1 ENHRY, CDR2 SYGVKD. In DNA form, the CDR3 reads TGTGCCATCAGGGACGGTGGACAGGACAATCAGCCCCAGCATTTT. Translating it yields CAIRDGGQDNQPQHF.

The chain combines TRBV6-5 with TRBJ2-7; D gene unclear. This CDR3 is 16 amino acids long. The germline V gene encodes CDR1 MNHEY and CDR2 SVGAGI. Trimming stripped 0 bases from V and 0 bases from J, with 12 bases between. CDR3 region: CASSYSAHSFSYEQYF. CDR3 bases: TGTGCCAGCAGTTACTCAGCTCACAGCTTCTCCTACGAGCAGTACTTC.

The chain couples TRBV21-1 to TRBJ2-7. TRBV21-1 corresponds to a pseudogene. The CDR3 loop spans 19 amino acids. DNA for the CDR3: TGTGCCAGCAGCAAAGCCAAGCTAGGACGGGGGGACAGCTCCTACGAGCAGTACTTC. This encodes CASSKAKLGRGDSSYEQYF.

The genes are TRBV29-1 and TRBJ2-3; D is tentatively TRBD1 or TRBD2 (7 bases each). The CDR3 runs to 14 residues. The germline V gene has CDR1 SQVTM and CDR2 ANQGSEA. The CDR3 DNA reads TGCAGAGTACAGGGGACTACCCGAATAGATACGCAGTATTTT. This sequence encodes CRVQGTTRIDTQYF.

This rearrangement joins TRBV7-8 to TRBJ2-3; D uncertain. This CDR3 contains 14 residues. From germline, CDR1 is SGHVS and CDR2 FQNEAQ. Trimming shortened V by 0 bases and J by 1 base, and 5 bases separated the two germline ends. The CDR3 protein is CASSLADGTDTQYF. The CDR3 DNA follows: TGTGCCAGCAGCTTAGCCGACGGCACAGATACGCAGTATTTT.

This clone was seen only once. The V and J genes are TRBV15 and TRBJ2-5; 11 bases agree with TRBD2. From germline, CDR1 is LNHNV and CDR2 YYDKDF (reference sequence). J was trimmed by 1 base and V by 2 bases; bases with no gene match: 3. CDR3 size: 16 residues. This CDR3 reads CATSRSTSGGQETQYF. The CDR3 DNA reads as TGTGCCACCAGCAGATCCACTAGCGGGGGCCAAGAGACCCAGTACTTC.

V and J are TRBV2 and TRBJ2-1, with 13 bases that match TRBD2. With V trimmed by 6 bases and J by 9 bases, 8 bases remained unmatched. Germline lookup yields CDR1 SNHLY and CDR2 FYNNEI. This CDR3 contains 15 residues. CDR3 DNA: TGTGCCAGCAGACTAGGACTAGCGGGAGATGGTGAGCAGTTCTTC. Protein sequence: CASRLGLAGDGEQFF. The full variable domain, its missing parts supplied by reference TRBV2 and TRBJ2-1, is EPEVTQTPSHQVTQMGQEVILRCVPISNHLYFYWYRQILGQKVEFLVSFYNNEISEKSEIFDDQFSVERPDGSNFTLKIRSTKLEDSAMYFCASRLGLAGDGEQFFGPGTRLTVL.

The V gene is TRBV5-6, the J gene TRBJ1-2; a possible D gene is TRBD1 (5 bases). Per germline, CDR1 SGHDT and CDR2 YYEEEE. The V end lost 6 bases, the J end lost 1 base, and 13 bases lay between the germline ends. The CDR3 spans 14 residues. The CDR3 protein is CASIPGLSNYGYTF. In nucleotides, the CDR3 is TGTGCCAGCATCCCGGGACTGAGTAACTATGGCTACACCTTC.

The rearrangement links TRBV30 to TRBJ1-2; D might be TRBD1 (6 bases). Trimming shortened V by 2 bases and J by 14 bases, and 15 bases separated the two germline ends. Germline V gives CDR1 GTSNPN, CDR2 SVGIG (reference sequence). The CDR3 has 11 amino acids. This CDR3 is CAWSSGGAMTF. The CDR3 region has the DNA TGTGCCTGGAGTTCCGGGGGGGCGATGACCTTC. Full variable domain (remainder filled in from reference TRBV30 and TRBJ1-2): SQTIHQWPATLVQPVGSPLSLECTVEGTSNPNLYWYRQAAGRGLQLLFYSVGIGQISSEVPQNLSASRPQDRQFILSSKKLLLSDSGFYLCAWSSGGAMTFGSGTRLTVV.

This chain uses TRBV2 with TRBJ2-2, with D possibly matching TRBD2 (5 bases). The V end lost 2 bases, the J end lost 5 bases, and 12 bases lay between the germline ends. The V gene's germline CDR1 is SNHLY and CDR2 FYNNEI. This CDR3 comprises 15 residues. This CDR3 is CASSESGRGTGELFF. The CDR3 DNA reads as TGTGCCAGCAGTGAATCCGGGCGAGGGACCGGGGAGCTGTTTTTT.

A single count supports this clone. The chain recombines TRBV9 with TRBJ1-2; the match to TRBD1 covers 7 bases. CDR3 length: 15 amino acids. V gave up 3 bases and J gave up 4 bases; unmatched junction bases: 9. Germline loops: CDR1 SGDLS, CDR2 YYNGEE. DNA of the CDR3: TGTGCCAGCAGCGCGGCGCTGACAGGGTTCTATGGCTACACCTTC. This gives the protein CASSAALTGFYGYTF.

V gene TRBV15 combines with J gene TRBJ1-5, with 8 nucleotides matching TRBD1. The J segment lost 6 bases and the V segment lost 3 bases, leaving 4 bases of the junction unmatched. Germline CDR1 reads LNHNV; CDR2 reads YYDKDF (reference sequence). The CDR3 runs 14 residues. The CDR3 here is CATSSAGGFQPQHF. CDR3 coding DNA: TGTGCCACCAGCAGTGCAGGGGGCTTTCAGCCCCAGCATTTT.

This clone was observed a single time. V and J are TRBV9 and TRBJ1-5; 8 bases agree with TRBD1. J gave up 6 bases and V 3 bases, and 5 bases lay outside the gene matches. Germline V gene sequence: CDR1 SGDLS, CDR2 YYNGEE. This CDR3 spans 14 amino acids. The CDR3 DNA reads TGTGCCAGCAGCGCCTCAGGGGGCTCTCAGCCCCAGCATTTT. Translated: CASSASGGSQPQHF.